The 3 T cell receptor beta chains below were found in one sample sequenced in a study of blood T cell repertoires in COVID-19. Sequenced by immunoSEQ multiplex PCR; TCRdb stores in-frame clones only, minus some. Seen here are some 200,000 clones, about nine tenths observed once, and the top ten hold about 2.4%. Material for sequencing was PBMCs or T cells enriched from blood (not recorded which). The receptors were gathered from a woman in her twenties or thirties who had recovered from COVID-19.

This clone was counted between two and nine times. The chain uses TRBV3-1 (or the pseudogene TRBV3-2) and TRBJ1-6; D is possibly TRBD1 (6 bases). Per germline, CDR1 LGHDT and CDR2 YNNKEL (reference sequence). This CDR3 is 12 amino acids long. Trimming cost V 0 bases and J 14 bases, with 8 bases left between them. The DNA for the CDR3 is TGTGCCAGCAGCCAAGATCAGGGGACCCTCCACTTT. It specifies CASSQDQGTLHF.

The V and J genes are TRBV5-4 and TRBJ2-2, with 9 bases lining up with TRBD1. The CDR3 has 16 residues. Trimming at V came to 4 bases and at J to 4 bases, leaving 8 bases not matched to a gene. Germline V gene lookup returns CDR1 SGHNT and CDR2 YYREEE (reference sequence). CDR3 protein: CASSPGGQGLTGELFF. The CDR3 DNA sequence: TGTGCCAGCAGCCCAGGGGGACAGGGCCTCACCGGGGAGCTGTTTTTT.

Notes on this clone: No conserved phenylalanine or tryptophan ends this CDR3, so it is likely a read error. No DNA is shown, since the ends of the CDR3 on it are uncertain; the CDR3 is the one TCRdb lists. CDR3 loop: CASSQQAL. The chain carries TRBV3-1 (or the pseudogene TRBV3-2) and TRBJ1-1; TRBD1 was called by the table and not checked on the DNA. Germline V CDR1 and CDR2: LGHDT, YNNKEL (reference sequence). The CDR3 is 8 amino acids in total, end residues counted.